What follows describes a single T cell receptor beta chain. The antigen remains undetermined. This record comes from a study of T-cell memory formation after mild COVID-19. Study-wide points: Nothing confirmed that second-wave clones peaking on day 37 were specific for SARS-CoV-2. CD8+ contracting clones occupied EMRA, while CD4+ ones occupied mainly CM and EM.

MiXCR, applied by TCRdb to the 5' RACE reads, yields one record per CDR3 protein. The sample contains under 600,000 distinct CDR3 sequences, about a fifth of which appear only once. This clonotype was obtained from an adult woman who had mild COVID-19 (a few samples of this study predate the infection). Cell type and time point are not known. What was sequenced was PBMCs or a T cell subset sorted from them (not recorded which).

This CDR3 is CASSPVGMGETQYF. In DNA, the CDR3 is TGTGCCAGCTCACCTGTGGGGATGGGAGAGACCCAGTACTTC. The J gene is TRBJ2-5, the V gene TRBV18; no clear D gene. Trimming stripped 3 bases from V and 4 bases from J, with 12 bases between. Looked up from germline, CDR1 is KGHSH and CDR2 is LQKENI. The CDR3 is 14 residues long.